Listed below are T cell receptor beta chains from one sample, sequenced in a study of CD8 T cells in Susac syndrome. TCRdb reanalysed the immunoSEQ multiplex PCR reads using MiXCR and keeps one entry per CDR3 protein. Among 150,000 to 200,000 distinct CDR3 sequences listed, around 94% were seen once. The material sequenced was CD4+ T cells from PBMCs. These receptors were taken from a human donor in good health. Both conserved end residues are part of each CDR3. A D gene is named only where the DNA matches it firmly. Only part of the rows carry a size: once, few, many, or a class if the clone is expanded.

len	abundance	d_gene	v_gene	j_gene	CDR3aa	CDR3nt
13	.	.	TRBV7-8	TRBJ2-7	CASSLDPIDEQYF	TGTGCCAGCAGCTTAGACCCTATCGACGAGCAGTACTTC
14	.	.	TRBV9	TRBJ1-6	CASSPRTGNSPLHF	TGTGCCAGCAGCCCTCGGACGGGTAATTCACCCCTCCACTTT
12	.	.	TRBV6-2/TRBV6-3	TRBJ2-3	CASSSTTDTQYF	TGTGCCAGCAGCTCAACCACAGATACGCAGTATTTT
15	.	TRBD1	TRBV7-2	TRBJ1-5	CASSVETGANQPQHF	TGTGCCAGCAGCGTAGAGACAGGGGCGAATCAGCCCCAGCATTTT
13	.	.	TRBV2	TRBJ1-6	CARGTDNNSPLHF	TGTGCCAGGGGGACGGACAATAATTCACCCCTCCACTTT
14	.	.	TRBV1	TRBJ1-2	CTSSQDQWHYGYTF	TGCACCAGCAGCCAAGATCAGTGGCACTATGGCTACACCTTC
11	.	.	TRBV30	TRBJ2-5	CAWSGGGAQYF	TGTGCCTGGAGTGGAGGTGGGGCCCAGTACTTC
16	.	TRBD2	TRBV28	TRBJ2-1	CASRGGAGGSYNEQFF	TGTGCCAGCAGAGGGGGAGCGGGGGGATCCTACAATGAGCAGTTCTTC
16	once	.	TRBV7-2	TRBJ1-3	CASSLDSGSSGNTIYF	TGTGCCAGCAGCTTAGATTCAGGGAGCTCTGGAAACACCATATATTTT
14	.	.	TRBV15	TRBJ1-1	CATSSRVRNTEAFF	TGTGCCACCAGCAGCAGGGTGCGGAACACTGAAGCTTTCTTT
14	.	TRBD1	TRBV20-1	TRBJ2-1	CSARGTGGLSEQFF	TGCAGTGCTAGGGGGACAGGGGGACTCAGTGAGCAGTTCTTC
16	.	.	TRBV20-1	TRBJ1-6	CSAEPGPQSNNSPLHF	TGCAGTGCAGAACCGGGACCCCAATCTAATAATTCACCCCTCCACTTT
16	.	TRBD2	TRBV7-9	TRBJ2-7	CASSLVIAGELYEQYF	TGTGCCAGCAGCTTAGTGATAGCGGGGGAGCTCTACGAGCAGTACTTC
14	.	TRBD1	TRBV14	TRBJ2-7	CASSLGQGFSEQYF	TGTGCCAGCAGCTTGGGACAGGGGTTCTCCGAGCAGTACTTC
14	few	TRBD1	TRBV29-1	TRBJ2-3	CSVDPGQGTDTQYF	TGCAGCGTTGATCCGGGACAGGGCACAGATACGCAGTATTTT
15	.	TRBD2	TRBV4-3	TRBJ2-1	CASSLWTSRYNEQFF	TGCGCCAGCAGCCTCTGGACTAGCAGGTACAATGAGCAGTTCTTC
13	.	.	TRBV7-9	TRBJ2-3	CASSSRGPDTQYF	TGTGCCAGCAGCTCTCGGGGGCCAGATACGCAGTATTTT
15	.	.	TRBV20-1	TRBJ1-6	CSAPNPYRDNSPLHF	TGCAGTGCACCGAATCCCTACAGGGATAATTCACCCCTCCACTTT
16	.	.	TRBV4-2	TRBJ1-4	CASSQNRQANNEKLFF	TGTGCCAGCAGCCAAAATAGACAGGCCAATAATGAAAAACTGTTTTTT
14	.	TRBD1	TRBV25-1	TRBJ1-2	CASSGDRGLRGYTF	TGTGCCAGCAGTGGGGACAGGGGGCTCCGTGGCTACACCTTC
16	.	TRBD2	TRBV9	TRBJ2-2	CASSVAVAGGTGELFF	TGTGCCAGCAGCGTAGCTGTGGCGGGGGGCACCGGGGAGCTGTTTTTT
13	.	.	TRBV9	TRBJ1-2	CASSVAVDYGYTF	TGTGCCAGCAGCGTAGCTGTGGACTATGGCTACACCTTC
13	once	.	TRBV5-4	TRBJ2-6	CASRSLGANVLTF	TGTGCCAGCAGGTCCCTCGGGGCCAACGTCCTGACTTTC
16	.	.	TRBV6-2/TRBV6-3	TRBJ1-1	CASSYSSGALDTEAFF	TGTGCCAGCAGTTACTCGAGTGGGGCTTTGGACACTGAAGCTTTCTTT
14	.	.	TRBV20-1	TRBJ2-7	CSARDPRIQGIRYF	TGCAGTGCTAGAGACCCCAGGATCCAGGGGATACGGTACTTC
14	.	.	TRBV30	TRBJ1-5	CAWSGLLTDQPQHF	TGTGCCTGGAGTGGGTTGCTTACGGATCAGCCCCAGCATTTT
14	.	.	TRBV11-3	TRBJ2-1	CASSLRPGYNEQFF	TGTGCCAGCAGCCTTAGGCCTGGGTACAATGAGCAGTTCTTC
12	once	.	TRBV3-1	TRBJ1-2	CAVVGTNYGYTF	TGTGCCGTCGTCGGGACAAACTATGGCTACACCTTC
13	.	.	TRBV30	TRBJ1-5	CAWKGQGGQPQHF	TGTGCCTGGAAGGGGCAGGGAGGGCAGCCCCAGCATTTT
13	.	.	TRBV6-6	TRBJ2-5	CASSQPQGETQYF	TGTGCCAGCAGCCAACCTCAAGGGGAGACCCAGTACTTC
13	.	.	TRBV3-1	TRBJ2-5	CASSLLDQETQYF	TGTGCCAGCAGCCTCTTGGACCAAGAGACCCAGTACTTC
12	once	.	TRBV9	TRBJ2-3	CASSPHTDTQYF	TGTGCCAGCAGCCCCCACACAGATACGCAGTATTTT
14	.	TRBD2	TRBV27	TRBJ2-1	CASRLGLGLNEQFF	TGTGCCAGCAGGCTGGGACTAGGTCTCAATGAGCAGTTCTTC
12	.	.	TRBV23-1	TRBJ1-6	CAGSGGNSPLHF	TGCGCCGGTTCGGGGGGGAATTCACCCCTCCACTTT
18	.	TRBD1	TRBV7-8	TRBJ2-7	CASSPRGPGTGVSYEQYF	TGTGCCAGCAGCCCCCGGGGCCCCGGGACAGGGGTTTCGTACGAGCAGTACTTC
15	.	TRBD1	TRBV27	TRBJ2-7	CASSVPGTGTDEQYF	TGTGCCAGCAGTGTTCCCGGGACAGGGACGGACGAGCAGTACTTC
13	once	.	TRBV20-1	TRBJ1-1	CSARDSRRAEAFF	TGCAGTGCTAGAGATTCGAGGAGGGCTGAAGCTTTCTTT